These 24 T cell receptor beta chains share one sample of origin, sequenced in a study of CD8+ T cells in alopecia areata (dated by TCRdb to the late 2010s). This specimen's time point label, interpreted: 20 to 30 weeks on oral tofacitinib. Sample treatment or condition, as interpreted from the label and publication: oral pan-JAK inhibitor, 5-10 mg twice daily. The library was made by the immunoSEQ multiplex PCR assay. RNA was extracted from all samples and reverse transcribed into cDNA as template for TCR sequencing. Entries here come from immuneACCESS through TCRdb and include only in-frame sequences with V and J called. Some clones fail to appear in such tables; in the studies checked, an unresolved V gene covers under half of the shortfall, and the cause of the remainder is unknown. In all, the sample holds over 70,000 clones, and 60% to 70% of those were seen once. 20% to 25% of the sample goes to the ten largest clones.

Sample: CD8+ T cells sorted from blood, taken at week 24, from a patient treated with tofacitinib. Receptors originate from a human donor with alopecia areata.

This clone showed up just once. The CDR3 protein is CASSLARGYTEAFF. The CDR3 nucleotides are TGTGCCAGCAGCTTGGCCAGGGGATACACTGAAGCTTTCTTT. The chain joins TRBV5-4 to TRBJ1-1; the D gene is possibly TRBD1 (6 bases). The CDR3 loop spans 14 amino acids. Germline V lookup: CDR1 SGHNT, CDR2 YYREEE (reference sequence). Between the trimmed V and J ends, which lost 0 bases and 3 bases, there was a span of 9 bases. Based on the CDR3 plus reference TRBV5-4 and TRBJ1-1, the full variable domain is ETGVTQSPTHLIKTRGQQVTLRCSSQSGHNTVSWYQQALGQGPQFIFQYYREEENGRGNFPPRFSGLQFPNYSSELNVNALELDDSALYLCASSLARGYTEAFFGQGTRLTVV.

The genes are TRBV27 and TRBJ2-1; TRBD2 matches 10 bases. Germline loops: CDR1 MNHEY, CDR2 SMNVEV (reference sequence). V shed 2 bases and J 2 bases; nucleotides not matched to a gene: 6. The CDR3 has 17 amino acids. The CDR3 region has the DNA TGTGCCAGCAGTTTAGGGTCTAGCGGGAGTCCCTACAATGAGCAGTTCTTC. It is translated as CASSLGSSGSPYNEQFF.

This rearrangement joins TRBV9 to TRBJ2-3, with 9 nucleotides matching TRBD2. The CDR3 spans 16 residues. Trimming removed 0 bases from V and 5 bases from J; junction bases left unmatched: 7. Looked up from germline, CDR1 is SGDLS and CDR2 is YYNGEE. DNA of the CDR3: TGTGCCAGCAGCGTAGGTGGCGGGGGGGCAAGAGATACGCAGTATTTT. Translating gives CASSVGGGGARDTQYF.

This clone was picked up one time. The chain carries TRBV19 and TRBJ2-7; 7 bases match TRBD2. With 6 bases clipped from V and 0 bases from J, the junction kept 5 bases outside the gene matches. Germline CDR1 LNHDA, CDR2 SQIVND (reference sequence). The CDR3 is 14 residues long. CDR3 bases: TGTGCCAGTAGCCCTACGGGGGGCTCCTACGAGCAGTACTTC. Encoded protein: CASSPTGGSYEQYF.

The chain is built from TRBV7-8 and TRBJ2-1; the match to TRBD1 covers 10 bases. The CDR3 totals 15 residues. The germline V gene encodes CDR1 SGHVS and CDR2 FQNEAQ. J was trimmed by 7 bases and V by 3 bases; bases with no gene match: 6. CDR3 coding DNA: TGTGCCAGCAGCTTGGGACAGGGGAGGGGGAATGAGCAGTTCTTC. Its translation: CASSLGQGRGNEQFF.

This clone was seen at least ten times. The J gene is TRBJ1-6, the V gene TRBV5-1; D unresolved. CDR1 and CDR2 (germline): SGHRS, YFSETQ. CDR3 length: 13 amino acids. Trimming removed 4 bases from V and 8 bases from J, with 10 bases in between. The CDR3 protein is CASSQYTDSPLHF. The DNA for the CDR3 is TGCGCCAGCAGCCAGTATACGGATTCACCCCTCCACTTT.

The chain is built from TRBV27 and TRBJ1-5, with 8 bases lining up with TRBD1. CDR1 MNHEY and CDR2 SMNVEV come from the germline V gene (reference sequence). V was pared by 7 bases and J by 1 base, with 6 bases of the junction left unmatched. The CDR3 consists of 15 residues. CDR3: CASKSGQGSNQPQHF. The DNA of the CDR3 is TGTGCCAGCAAATCCGGACAGGGAAGCAATCAGCCCCAGCATTTT.

This chain connects TRBV7-9 to TRBJ2-5, with TRBD2 matching over 11 bases. This CDR3 is built from 14 residues. The germline V gene encodes CDR1 SEHNR and CDR2 FQNEAQ (reference sequence). After removal of 4 bases from V and 5 bases from J, the junction contained 3 bases not matched to a gene. The CDR3 coding sequence is TGTGCCAGCAGCTATTGGACTAGCGGGGAGACCCAGTACTTC. The encoded protein is CASSYWTSGETQYF.

This sequence joins TRBV4-3 and TRBJ2-2; D remains ambiguous. Germline V gene data show CDR1 as LGHNA and CDR2 as YSLEER. The CDR3 loop spans 16 amino acids. Trimming left V 0 bases short and J 6 bases short, with 14 bases between. CDR3 DNA sequence: TGCGCCAGCAGCCAAGATGTCAGTGCGGCGTCCGGGGAGCTGTTTTTT. The encoded protein is CASSQDVSAASGELFF.

The rearrangement joins TRBV4-3 to TRBJ1-1; perhaps TRBD1 as D (5 bases). V was clipped by 0 bases and J by 8 bases, with 16 bases between them. CDR3 size: 15 residues. Germline CDR1 LGHNA, CDR2 YSLEER. The CDR3 DNA reads TGCGCCAGCAGCCAAGATGTAGGGTCCCACAGGGAAGCTTTCTTT. This gives the protein CASSQDVGSHREAFF.

The chain has TRBV4-3 and TRBJ1-6; D is unclear. Trimming removed 0 bases from V and 7 bases from J, with 7 bases in between. There are 14 residues in the CDR3. CDR1 and CDR2 (germline): LGHNA, YSLEER. The CDR3 nucleotides are TGCGCCAGCAGCCAAGATAGCACCAATTCACCCCTCCACTTT. The encoded protein is CASSQDSTNSPLHF.

The chain has TRBV7-3 and TRBJ2-3; TRBD2 matches at 13 bases. The junction had 1 base not matched to a gene; V was cut back by 0 bases and J by 1 base. Looked up from germline, CDR1 is SGHTA and CDR2 is FQGTGA. CDR3 length: 17 amino acids. The CDR3 DNA sequence: TGTGCCAGCAGCTTAACAGGACTAGCGGGAGGCACAGATACGCAGTATTTT. Protein: CASSLTGLAGGTDTQYF.

The genes are TRBV4-1 and TRBJ2-1; D is perhaps TRBD2 (6 bases). The V end lost 1 base, the J end lost 10 bases, and 11 bases lay between the germline ends. Germline values: CDR1 MGHRA, CDR2 YSYEKL. This CDR3 is built from 13 residues. The DNA of the CDR3 is TGCGCCAGCAGCCAAGCGGGGGTTATCGAGCAGTTCTTC. It yields the protein CASSQAGVIEQFF.

The chain recombines TRBV5-6 with TRBJ2-1; D is ambiguous. The CDR3 spans 11 residues. V lost 0 bases and J 6 bases, leaving 1 base between the germline ends. Germline V gene lookup returns CDR1 SGHDT and CDR2 YYEEEE. For the CDR3, the DNA is TGTGCCAGCAGCTTGGGCAATGAGCAGTTCTTC. Encoded protein: CASSLGNEQFF.

The V call is TRBV4-1, the J call TRBJ2-5, with TRBD2 matching over 8 bases. Losses at the gene ends were 2 bases for V and 2 bases for J; bases not matched to a gene: 10. The CDR3 totals 17 residues. The V gene's germline CDR1 is MGHRA and CDR2 YSYEKL. CDR3 amino acids: CASSQSPSQRGQETQYF. DNA for the CDR3: TGCGCCAGCAGCCAATCTCCCTCTCAGCGGGGGCAAGAGACCCAGTACTTC.

DNA of the CDR3: TGTGCCAGCAGCTTCTCTAGCGTAACCTCCGGGGAGCTGTTTTTT. It translates to CASSFSSVTSGELFF. This rearrangement joins TRBV13 to TRBJ2-2; tentatively, D is TRBD2 (6 bases). V was shortened by 3 bases and J by 6 bases, with 14 bases between the two germline ends. From germline, CDR1 is PRHDT and CDR2 FYEKMQ (reference sequence). CDR3 length: 15 residues. The complete variable domain, with remaining parts taken from reference TRBV13 and TRBJ2-2, reads AAGVIQSPRHLIKEKRETATLKCYPIPRHDTVYWYQQGPGQDPQFLISFYEKMQSDKGSIPDRFSAQQFSDYHSELNMSSLELGDSALYFCASSFSSVTSGELFFGEGSRLTVL.

The genes are TRBV2 and TRBJ1-2; D is possibly TRBD1 (5 bases). Germline V gene sequence: CDR1 SNHLY, CDR2 FYNNEI. This CDR3 region has 14 residues. V was clipped by 8 bases and J by 3 bases, with 16 bases between them. Written as DNA, the CDR3 is TGTGCCAGCGGGTCAGGGCTTCTTGACTATGGCTACACCTTC. As protein: CASGSGLLDYGYTF.

The J gene is TRBJ2-3, the V gene TRBV27; 8 bases match TRBD2. Per the germline V gene, CDR1 is MNHEY and CDR2 is SMNVEV (reference sequence). Trimming removed 2 bases from V and 2 bases from J; junction bases left unmatched: 6. The CDR3 is 16 amino acids. The CDR3: CASSLGTRRLTDTQYF. The CDR3 coding sequence is TGTGCCAGCAGTTTAGGGACTAGGAGGCTCACAGATACGCAGTATTTT.

A few counts support this clone. The gene calls are TRBV4-1 and TRBJ2-7; TRBD2 matches 10 bases. J lost 2 bases, V lost 2 bases, and 6 bases had no gene match. This CDR3 has 16 amino acids. Germline V gene sequence: CDR1 MGHRA, CDR2 YSYEKL. The CDR3 DNA is TGCGCCAGCAGCCAAATTCAAGCGGGAGGGCCCTACGAGCAGTACTTC. Translating gives CASSQIQAGGPYEQYF.

DNA for the CDR3: TGCGCCAGCAGCCAAGACTTTGCGGGAGAGTATACCTACGAGCAGTACTTC. Translating gives CASSQDFAGEYTYEQYF. The gene calls are TRBV4-3 and TRBJ2-7, with 7 bases lining up with TRBD2. Unmatched junction bases numbered 10, after V lost 0 bases and J lost 2 bases. Per the germline V gene, CDR1 is LGHNA and CDR2 is YSLEER. This CDR3 contains 17 residues.

The V call is TRBV27, the J call TRBJ2-1; tentative D call: TRBD1 (5 bases). The CDR3 totals 13 residues. The V end was cut by 8 bases, the J end by 9 bases, with 17 bases between. Germline V gene sequence: CDR1 MNHEY, CDR2 SMNVEV (reference sequence). The CDR3 region has the DNA TGTGCCAGCTCTTCTGGGGCAACGGGTGAGCAGTTCTTC. It specifies CASSSGATGEQFF.

The V gene is TRBV27, the J gene TRBJ1-4; D not certain. This CDR3 contains 14 residues. Trimming removed 4 bases from V and 5 bases from J, with 11 bases in between. Germline assignment: CDR1 MNHEY and CDR2 SMNVEV (reference sequence). The CDR3 sequence is CASSSATGNEKLFF. The DNA for the CDR3 is TGTGCCAGCAGTTCGGCGACGGGGAATGAAAAACTGTTTTTT.

The chain couples TRBV15 to TRBJ2-2; TRBD1 aligns across 9 bases. The CDR3 extends over 16 amino acids. V trimming: 3 bases; J trimming: 6 bases; junction bases outside the gene matches: 8. CDR1 and CDR2 from the germline V gene are LNHNV and YYDKDF (reference sequence). CDR3 bases: TGTGCCACCAGCAGTTCCCGGGACAGGGACGCCGGGGAGCTGTTTTTT. Translating gives CATSSSRDRDAGELFF.

This clone came up a few times. CDR3 coding DNA: TGTGCCAGCAGTTTAAACGGGGGTGAGGAGACCCAGTACTTC. Encoded protein: CASSLNGGEETQYF. J is TRBJ2-5 and V is TRBV27, with a possible D match to TRBD2 (6 bases). V was trimmed by 2 bases and J by 5 bases, leaving 12 bases between them. This CDR3 region has 14 residues. Germline CDR1 is MNHEY and CDR2 is SMNVEV (reference sequence).